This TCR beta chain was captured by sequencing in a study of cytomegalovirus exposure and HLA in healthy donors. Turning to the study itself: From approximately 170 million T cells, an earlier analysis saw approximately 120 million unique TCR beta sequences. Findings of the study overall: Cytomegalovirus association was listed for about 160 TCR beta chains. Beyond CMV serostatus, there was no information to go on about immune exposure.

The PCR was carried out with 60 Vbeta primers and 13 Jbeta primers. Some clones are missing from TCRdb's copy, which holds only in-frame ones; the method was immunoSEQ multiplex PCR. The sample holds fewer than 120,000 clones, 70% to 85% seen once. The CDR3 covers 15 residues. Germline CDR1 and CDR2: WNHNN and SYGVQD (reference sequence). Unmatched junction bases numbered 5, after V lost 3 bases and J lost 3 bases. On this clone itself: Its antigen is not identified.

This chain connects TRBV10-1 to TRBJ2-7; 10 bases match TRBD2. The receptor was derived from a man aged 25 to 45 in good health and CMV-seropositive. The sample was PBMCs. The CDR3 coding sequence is TGCGCCAGCAGTGATACGGGGACTAGCGACTACGAGCAGTACTTC. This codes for CASSDTGTSDYEQYF.